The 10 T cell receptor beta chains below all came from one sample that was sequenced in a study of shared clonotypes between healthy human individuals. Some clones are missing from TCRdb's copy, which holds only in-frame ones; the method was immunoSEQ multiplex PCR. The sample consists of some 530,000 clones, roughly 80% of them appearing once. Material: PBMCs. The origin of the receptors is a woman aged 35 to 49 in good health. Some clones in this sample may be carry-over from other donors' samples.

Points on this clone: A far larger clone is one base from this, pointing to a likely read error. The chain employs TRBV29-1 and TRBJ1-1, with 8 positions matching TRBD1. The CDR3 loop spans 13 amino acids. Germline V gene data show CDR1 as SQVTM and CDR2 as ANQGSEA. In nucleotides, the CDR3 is TGCAGCGCAGGACAGGGAATGAACACTGAAGCTTCCTTT. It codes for CSAGQGMNTEASF.

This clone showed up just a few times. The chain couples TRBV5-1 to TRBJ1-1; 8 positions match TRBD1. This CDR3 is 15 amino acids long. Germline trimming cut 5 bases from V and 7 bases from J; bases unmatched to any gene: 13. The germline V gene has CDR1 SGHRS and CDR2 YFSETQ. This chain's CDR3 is CASSDPSRGRGEAFF. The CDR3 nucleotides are TGCGCCAGCAGTGACCCCAGCAGGGGGCGCGGTGAAGCTTTCTTT.

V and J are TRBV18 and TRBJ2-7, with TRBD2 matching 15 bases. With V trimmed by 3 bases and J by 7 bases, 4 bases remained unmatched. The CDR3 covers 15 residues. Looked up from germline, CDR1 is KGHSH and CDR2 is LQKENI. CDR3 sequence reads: CASSPGLAGGPEQYF. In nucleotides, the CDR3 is TGTGCCAGCTCACCCGGACTAGCGGGAGGGCCGGAGCAGTACTTC.

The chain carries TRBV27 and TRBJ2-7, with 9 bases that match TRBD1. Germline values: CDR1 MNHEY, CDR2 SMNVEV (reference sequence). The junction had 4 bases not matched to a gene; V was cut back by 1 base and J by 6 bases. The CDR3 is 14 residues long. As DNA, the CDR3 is TGTGCCAGCAGTTTATGGGACAGGGACGGCGAGCAGTACTTC. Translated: CASSLWDRDGEQYF.

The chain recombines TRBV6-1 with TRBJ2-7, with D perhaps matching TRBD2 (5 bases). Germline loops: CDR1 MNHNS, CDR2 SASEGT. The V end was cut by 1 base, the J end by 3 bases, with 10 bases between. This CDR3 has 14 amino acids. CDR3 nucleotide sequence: TGTGCCAGCAGTGAAGGGAGGATCGACTACGAGCAGTACTTC. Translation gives CASSEGRIDYEQYF.

For the CDR3, the DNA is TGTGCCAGCAGCCATCCTCGAGCGGCGGGAGGGCCTGCCGGGGAGCTGTTTTTT. Translating gives CASSHPRAAGGPAGELFF. V and J are TRBV7-9 and TRBJ2-2; 9 nucleotides match TRBD2. Germline V gives CDR1 SEHNR, CDR2 FQNEAQ (reference sequence). V shed 5 bases and J 6 bases; nucleotides not matched to a gene: 16. This CDR3 has 18 amino acids.

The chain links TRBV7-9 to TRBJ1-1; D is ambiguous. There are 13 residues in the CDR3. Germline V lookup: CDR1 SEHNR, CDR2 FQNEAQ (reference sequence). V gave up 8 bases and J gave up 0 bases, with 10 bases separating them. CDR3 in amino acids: CASVPLMNTEAFF. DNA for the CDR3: TGTGCCAGCGTGCCCTTGATGAACACTGAAGCTTTCTTT.

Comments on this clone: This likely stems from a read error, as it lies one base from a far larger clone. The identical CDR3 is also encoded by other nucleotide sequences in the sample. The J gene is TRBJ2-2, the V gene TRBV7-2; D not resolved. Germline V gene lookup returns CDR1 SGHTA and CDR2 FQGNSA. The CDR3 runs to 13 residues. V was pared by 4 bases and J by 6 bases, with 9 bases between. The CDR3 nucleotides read TGTGCCAGCAGCTCTTACTCCGCCGGGGAGCTGTTTTTT. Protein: CASSSYSAGELFF.

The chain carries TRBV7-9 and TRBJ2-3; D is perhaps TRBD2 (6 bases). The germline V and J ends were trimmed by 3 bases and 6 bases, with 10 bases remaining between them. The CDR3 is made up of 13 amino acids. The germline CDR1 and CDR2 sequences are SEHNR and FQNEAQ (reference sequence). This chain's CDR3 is CASSFVEGDTQYF. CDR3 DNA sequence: TGTGCCAGCAGCTTTGTGGAGGGGGATACGCAGTATTTT.

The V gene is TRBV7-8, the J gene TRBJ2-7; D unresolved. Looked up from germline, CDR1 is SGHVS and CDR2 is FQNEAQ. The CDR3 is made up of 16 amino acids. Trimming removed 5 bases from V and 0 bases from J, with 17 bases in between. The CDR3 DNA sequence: TGTGCCAGCAGCGCCCATTCCGCGGTAAGCTCCTACGAGCAGTACTTC. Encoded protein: CASSAHSAVSSYEQYF.